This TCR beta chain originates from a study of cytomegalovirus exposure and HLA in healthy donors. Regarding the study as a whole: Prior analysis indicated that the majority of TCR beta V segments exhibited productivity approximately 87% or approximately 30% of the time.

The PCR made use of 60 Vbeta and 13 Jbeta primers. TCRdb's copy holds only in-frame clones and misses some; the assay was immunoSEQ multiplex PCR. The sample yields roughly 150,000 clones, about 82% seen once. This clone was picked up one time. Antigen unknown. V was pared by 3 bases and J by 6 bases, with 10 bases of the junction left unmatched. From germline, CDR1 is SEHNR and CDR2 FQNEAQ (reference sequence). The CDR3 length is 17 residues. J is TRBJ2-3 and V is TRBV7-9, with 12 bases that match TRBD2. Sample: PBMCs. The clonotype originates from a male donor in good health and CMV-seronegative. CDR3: CASSFSRTSGTMDTQYF. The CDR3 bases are TGTGCCAGCAGCTTCTCCAGGACTAGCGGGACTATGGATACGCAGTATTTT. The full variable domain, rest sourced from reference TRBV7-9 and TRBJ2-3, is DTGVSQNPRHKITKRGQNVTFRCDPISEHNRLYWYRQTLGQGPEFLTYFQNEAQLEKSRLLSDRFSAERPKGSFSTLEIQRTEQGDSAMYLCASSFSRTSGTMDTQYFGPGTRLTVL.